The 5 T cell receptor beta chains in this list originate from one sample, sequenced in a study of T cells in Graves' hyperthyroidism and ophthalmopathy. Amplification of TCR beta CDR3 regions used RNA as the template. When the TCR CDR3 underwent first-round RT-PCR, the HTBI primer set was used. MiXCR, applied by TCRdb to the multiplex PCR reads, yields one record per CDR3 protein. The profile covers under 450,000 distinct CDR3 sequences, with approximately 15% appearing a single time and almost 8% taken by the ten largest. Sequencing was performed on blood. These receptor sequences come from a woman aged 18-29 years with Graves' hyperthyroidism.

There are many counts of this clonotype. V gene TRBV5-1 combines with J gene TRBJ2-1, with D possibly called TRBD1 or TRBD2 (5 bases each). The CDR3 has 15 residues. V lost 4 bases and J 0 bases, leaving 11 bases between the germline ends. The germline CDR1 and CDR2 sequences are SGHRS and YFSETQ. Written as DNA, the CDR3 is TGCGCCAGCAGCGATGGGACCAGCTCCTACAATGAGCAGTTCTTC. As protein: CASSDGTSSYNEQFF.

Many counts were recorded for this clonotype. CDR3 nucleotide sequence: TGTGCCAGCACCCTGATCGGCGGATCTAATCAGCCCCAGCATTTT. This encodes CASTLIGGSNQPQHF. This sequence joins TRBV28 and TRBJ1-5, with D hard to call. This CDR3 is 15 amino acids long. Germline V gene lookup returns CDR1 MDHEN and CDR2 SYDVKM. Trimming took 7 bases from V and 4 from J, leaving 17 bases between them.

This clonotype turned up a few times. The chain couples TRBV14 to TRBJ2-1, with D possibly matching TRBD1 (5 bases). CDR1 SGHDN and CDR2 FVKESK come from the germline V gene. Deletions cut 4 bases from V and 5 bases from J, with 12 bases between. CDR3 length: 14 amino acids. This CDR3 reads CASSPADNNNEQFF. CDR3 bases: TGTGCCAGCAGCCCTGCGGACAACAACAATGAGCAGTTCTTC.

This chain joins TRBV28 and TRBJ2-7; a possible D gene is TRBD1 (6 bases). The CDR3 runs to 16 residues. V was pared by 2 bases and J by 1 base, with 15 bases between. Germline CDR1 reads MDHEN; CDR2 reads SYDVKM. CDR3 in amino acids: CASSLASQGRSYEQYF. In DNA form, the CDR3 reads TGTGCCAGCAGTTTAGCATCACAGGGAAGGTCCTACGAGCAGTACTTC.

This clonotype occurred many times. This chain connects TRBV28 to TRBJ1-4, with 9 bases that match TRBD1. The CDR3 has 14 residues. V lost 5 bases and J lost 7; bases outside the gene matches: 5. Germline lookup yields CDR1 MDHEN and CDR2 SYDVKM. The DNA of the CDR3 is TGTGCCAGCAGTCCAACAGGGGGCTTTGAAAAACTGTTTTTT. Protein sequence: CASSPTGGFEKLFF.